The rows below give T cell receptor beta chains drawn from one sample of a study of response to subunit inactivated influenza vaccine. TCRdb analysed the RT-PCR reads with MiXCR anew, one entry per CDR3 protein. The sample yields about 830,000 distinct CDR3 sequences, 18% seen once. The specimen comprised PBMCs from blood, sampled 4 to 6 days after vaccination. The receptors come from a man aged 50-60 years who received an inactivated influenza vaccine. The CDR3 runs from the conserved cysteine through the conserved F or W. D genes are given only for firm matches. A row's size may be missing; if present it is once, few, many or a size class.

D gene: NA
J gene: TRBJ1-6
clone size: few
V gene: TRBV2
CDR3 protein: CASSESRRRLDNSPLHF
CDR3 DNA: TGTGCCAGCAGTGAGTCTCGGCGACGGTTAGATAATTCACCCCTCCACTTT

D gene: NA
J gene: TRBJ2-2
clone size: few
V gene: TRBV11-1
CDR3 protein: CASSSYLVRDTSNTGELFF
CDR3 DNA: TGTGCCAGCAGCTCATACCTAGTCCGGGACACTTCGAACACCGGGGAGCTGTTTTTT

D gene: TRBD1
J gene: TRBJ2-7
clone size: NA
V gene: TRBV2
CDR3 protein: CASRAGQVGHEQYF
CDR3 DNA: TGTGCCAGCAGGGCCGGACAGGTTGGGCACGAGCAGTACTTC

D gene: NA
J gene: TRBJ2-1
clone size: NA
V gene: TRBV6-2/TRBV6-3
CDR3 protein: CASGDNYNEQFF
CDR3 DNA: TGTGCCAGCGGGGACAACTACAATGAGCAGTTCTTC

D gene: TRBD2
J gene: TRBJ2-1
clone size: NA
V gene: TRBV19
CDR3 protein: CASSIGRRLAVDNEQFF
CDR3 DNA: TGTGCCAGTAGTATAGGCCGCCGACTAGCGGTGGACAATGAGCAGTTCTTC

D gene: NA
J gene: TRBJ2-3
clone size: NA
V gene: TRBV18
CDR3 protein: CASSPPVRADTQYF
CDR3 DNA: TGTGCCAGCTCACCACCGGTCAGGGCAGATACGCAGTATTTT

D gene: TRBD2
J gene: TRBJ2-1
clone size: NA
V gene: TRBV7-6
CDR3 protein: CASSGTSGIHNEQFF
CDR3 DNA: TGTGCCAGCAGCGGGACTAGCGGGATTCACAATGAGCAGTTCTTC

D gene: NA
J gene: TRBJ1-1
clone size: NA
V gene: TRBV12-3/TRBV12-4
CDR3 protein: CASTNTEAFF
CDR3 DNA: TGTGCCAGCACGAACACTGAAGCTTTCTTT

D gene: NA
J gene: TRBJ2-7
clone size: NA
V gene: TRBV7-2
CDR3 protein: CASSLFPAYEQYF
CDR3 DNA: TGTGCCAGCAGCTTATTCCCCGCCTACGAGCAGTACTTC

D gene: NA
J gene: TRBJ2-4
clone size: NA
V gene: TRBV7-2
CDR3 protein: CASSLALSAKNIQYF
CDR3 DNA: TGTGCCAGCAGCTTAGCGCTTTCAGCCAAAAACATTCAGTACTTC

D gene: NA
J gene: TRBJ2-7
clone size: NA
V gene: TRBV2
CDR3 protein: CASRSSPELGYEQYF
CDR3 DNA: TGTGCCAGCAGGTCCAGTCCGGAATTGGGCTACGAGCAGTACTTC

D gene: NA
J gene: TRBJ2-1
clone size: NA
V gene: TRBV20-1
CDR3 protein: CSARGLFEYNEQFF
CDR3 DNA: TGCAGTGCTAGGGGTCTTTTTGAATACAATGAGCAGTTCTTC

D gene: TRBD2
J gene: TRBJ2-1
clone size: few
V gene: TRBV12-3/TRBV12-4
CDR3 protein: CASSQPSGRYRDEQFF
CDR3 DNA: TGTGCCAGCAGTCAACCCAGCGGGAGATATCGGGATGAGCAGTTCTTC

D gene: TRBD1
J gene: TRBJ2-7
clone size: few
V gene: TRBV7-6
CDR3 protein: CASSAWTGKHEQYF
CDR3 DNA: TGTGCCAGCAGCGCCTGGACAGGGAAACACGAGCAGTACTTC

D gene: NA
J gene: TRBJ1-2
clone size: many
V gene: TRBV27
CDR3 protein: CASSLAQGYGYTF
CDR3 DNA: TGTGCCAGCAGTTTGGCACAGGGCTACGGCTACACCTTC

D gene: TRBD2
J gene: TRBJ2-3
clone size: few
V gene: TRBV11-2
CDR3 protein: CASSHNPSGGVAQYF
CDR3 DNA: TGTGCCAGCAGCCACAATCCTAGCGGGGGAGTTGCGCAGTATTTT

D gene: NA
J gene: TRBJ2-3
clone size: NA
V gene: TRBV29-1
CDR3 protein: CSAQGPSTDTQYF
CDR3 DNA: TGCAGCGCCCAGGGGCCTAGCACAGATACGCAGTATTTT

D gene: NA
J gene: TRBJ2-1
clone size: NA
V gene: TRBV12-3/TRBV12-4
CDR3 protein: CASRVAGTRLNEQFF
CDR3 DNA: TGTGCCAGCAGGGTTGCCGGGACCCGCCTGAATGAGCAGTTCTTC

D gene: NA
J gene: TRBJ2-1
clone size: NA
V gene: TRBV18
CDR3 protein: CASSLEYSSYNEQFF
CDR3 DNA: TGTGCCAGCTCACTCGAGTATAGCTCCTACAATGAGCAGTTCTTC

D gene: TRBD2
J gene: TRBJ2-7
clone size: NA
V gene: TRBV10-3
CDR3 protein: CAISVGGGRSYEQYF
CDR3 DNA: TGTGCCATCAGTGTTGGGGGGGGTCGCTCCTACGAGCAGTACTTC

D gene: NA
J gene: TRBJ2-7
clone size: NA
V gene: TRBV24-1
CDR3 protein: CATIGVLTGTHEQYF
CDR3 DNA: TGTGCCACCATAGGAGTGCTTACAGGGACACACGAGCAGTACTTC

D gene: NA
J gene: TRBJ2-7
clone size: few
V gene: TRBV6-5
CDR3 protein: CASSYSGRGEQYF
CDR3 DNA: TGTGCCAGCAGTTACTCGGGGCGCGGTGAGCAGTACTTC